These T cell receptor beta chains were read from a single sample in a study of blood T cell repertoires in COVID-19. The table came from immunoSEQ multiplex PCR; TCRdb's copy has only in-frame clones and leaves some out. The table has more than 100,000 clones, about 90% seen once. Sequenced sample: peripheral blood. All receptors derive from a man aged 45-65 years in a cohort sampled during active COVID-19. The CDR3 runs from the conserved cysteine through the conserved F or W. Fields, in order: D gene, J gene, V gene, clone size, CDR3 protein, CDR3 DNA. A D gene is named only where the DNA matches it firmly. Size is omitted from some rows. Given values are once, few, many or a class for expanded clones.

.	TRBJ2-5	TRBV6-5	.	CASRTEPQETQYF	TGTGCCAGCAGGACAGAACCACAAGAGACCCAGTACTTC
.	TRBJ2-3	TRBV7-2	.	CASRRPGSTDTQYF	TGTGCCAGCAGGAGACCGGGGAGCACAGATACGCAGTATTTT
TRBD2	TRBJ2-2	TRBV6-5	.	CAATSGGARTGELFF	TGTGCCGCAACTAGCGGGGGGGCTAGGACCGGGGAGCTGTTTTTT
TRBD1	TRBJ1-1	TRBV5-1	.	CASSPGGNTEAFF	TGCGCCAGCAGCCCAGGGGGGAACACTGAAGCTTTCTTT
.	TRBJ1-2	TRBV18	.	CASSPMQGDGYTF	TGTGCCAGCTCACCGATGCAGGGTGACGGCTACACCTTC
TRBD1	TRBJ2-2	TRBV2	.	CASTPIQGTGELFF	TGTGCCAGCACCCCAATACAGGGGACCGGGGAGCTGTTTTTT
.	TRBJ2-3	TRBV18	.	CASSPLRQGPTDTQYF	TGTGCCAGCTCACCACTTCGGCAGGGCCCCACAGATACGCAGTATTTT
.	TRBJ1-2	TRBV13	.	CASSLGEAGYGYTF	TGTGCCAGCAGCTTAGGAGAAGCTGGCTATGGCTACACCTTC
.	TRBJ2-1	TRBV3-1/TRBV3-2	.	CASSPAGVNEQFF	TGTGCCAGCAGCCCAGCAGGGGTGAATGAGCAGTTCTTC
.	TRBJ2-1	TRBV4-2	.	CASSQGGGYGGSEQFF	TGTGCCAGCAGCCAAGGGGGGGGCTATGGCGGAAGTGAGCAGTTCTTC
TRBD1	TRBJ1-4	TRBV7-9	few	CASSLGTGAEKLFF	TGTGCCAGCAGCTTAGGGACAGGGGCCGAAAAACTGTTTTTT
TRBD1	TRBJ2-2	TRBV6-1	once	CASSEAFVGDRVGTGELFF	TGTGCCAGCAGTGAAGCTTTTGTTGGGGACAGGGTAGGGACCGGGGAGCTGTTTTTT
.	TRBJ2-1	TRBV7-8	.	CASSLEGGGYQQFF	TGTGCCAGCAGCTTAGAAGGCGGGGGCTACCAGCAGTTCTTC
TRBD1	TRBJ2-3	TRBV11-3	.	CASSSPGQGQEDTQYF	TGTGCCAGCAGCTCGCCGGGACAGGGGCAGGAAGATACGCAGTATTTT
TRBD1	TRBJ1-2	TRBV6-2/TRBV6-3	few	CASSGPGQGNYGYTF	TGTGCCAGCAGTGGACCGGGACAGGGGAACTATGGCTACACCTTC
.	TRBJ2-2	TRBV7-9	.	CASRSLATNTGELFF	TGTGCCAGCCGTAGTTTAGCCACGAACACCGGGGAGCTGTTTTTT
.	TRBJ1-2	TRBV13	.	CASSSSAGYGYTF	TGTGCCAGCAGCTCCTCGGCAGGCTATGGCTACACCTTC
.	TRBJ1-1	TRBV5-5	.	CASRGVGDRMNTEAFF	TGTGCCAGCAGGGGAGTCGGGGATAGGATGAACACTGAAGCTTTCTTT
.	TRBJ1-2	TRBV6-4	.	CASSDSTANYGYTF	TGTGCCAGCAGTGACTCGACAGCTAACTATGGCTACACCTTC
.	TRBJ2-2	TRBV5-4	.	CASSLVSGELFF	TGTGCCAGCAGCTTGGTTAGTGGGGAGCTGTTTTTT
.	TRBJ1-1	TRBV2	.	CASIRGSNTEAFF	TGTGCAAGTATCAGGGGATCGAACACTGAAGCTTTCTTT
.	TRBJ2-5	TRBV3-1/TRBV3-2	.	CASSQLLETQYF	TGTGCCAGCAGCCAACTTTTAGAGACCCAGTACTTC
TRBD2	TRBJ2-3	TRBV3-1/TRBV3-2	.	CASSPWTSGGPSTDTQYF	TGTGCCAGCAGCCCATGGACTAGCGGGGGGCCGAGCACAGATACGCAGTATTTT
TRBD1	TRBJ1-2	TRBV20-1	.	CSASTAGGGGYTF	TGCAGTGCTAGTACGGCAGGGGGCGGCGGCTACACCTTC
TRBD2	TRBJ2-7	TRBV20-1	.	CSASFWRGALSYEQYF	TGCAGTGCTAGTTTCTGGCGGGGGGCCCTCTCCTACGAGCAGTACTTC
TRBD1	TRBJ2-2	TRBV29-1	.	CSGMRQGGTGELFF	TGCAGCGGGATGCGACAGGGGGGGACCGGGGAGCTGTTTTTT
TRBD1	TRBJ1-2	TRBV27	.	CASSLLTGQGGYYGYTF	TGTGCCAGCAGTTTATTAACGGGACAGGGAGGGTACTATGGCTACACCTTC
TRBD1	TRBJ1-1	TRBV9	.	CASRPPGQGFTEAFF	TGTGCCAGCAGACCCCCGGGACAGGGATTCACTGAAGCTTTCTTT
.	TRBJ1-3	TRBV5-1	once	CASSREQGPAGNTIYF	TGCGCCAGCAGCCGGGAGCAGGGTCCGGCTGGAAACACCATATATTTT
.	TRBJ2-5	TRBV6-5	.	CASSNRETQYF	TGTGCCAGCTCAAATAGAGAGACCCAGTACTTC
TRBD1	TRBJ2-2	TRBV18	.	CASSQGQGAFGELFF	TGTGCCAGCTCACAAGGACAGGGGGCGTTCGGGGAGCTGTTTTTT
.	TRBJ1-4	TRBV5-1	once	CASSTLPAGSGEKLFF	TGCGCCAGCAGCACCCTCCCGGCGGGCAGTGGAGAAAAACTGTTTTTT
TRBD1	TRBJ2-3	TRBV4-1	.	CASSPEGTGADTQYF	TGCGCCAGCAGCCCCGAAGGGACAGGGGCAGATACGCAGTATTTT
.	TRBJ2-1	TRBV28	.	CASTDYSSYNEQFF	TGTGCCAGCACAGATTACAGCTCCTACAATGAGCAGTTCTTC
TRBD1	TRBJ2-2	TRBV29-1	many	CSAWTGGTGELFF	TGCAGCGCTTGGACAGGGGGCACCGGGGAGCTGTTTTTT
TRBD1	TRBJ1-5	TRBV6-5	.	CASSYSRTGNQPQHF	TGTGCCAGCAGTTACTCTCGGACAGGAAATCAGCCCCAGCATTTT
.	TRBJ1-2	TRBV19	.	CASSTTSVGGYTF	TGTGCCAGTAGCACTACTTCGGTCGGGGGCTACACCTTC
TRBD2	TRBJ2-3	TRBV7-8	.	CASSQQRGSDTQYF	TGTGCCAGCAGCCAACAGCGGGGGTCGGATACGCAGTATTTT
TRBD1	TRBJ2-7	TRBV7-3	.	CASSQGQSGRQYF	TGTGCCAGCAGCCAGGGACAGTCAGGGCGGCAGTACTTC
TRBD1	TRBJ1-3	TRBV18	.	CASSGQGNTIYF	TGTGCCAGCTCGGGACAGGGAAACACCATATATTTT
.	TRBJ1-1	TRBV2	.	CASSPPRSTEAFF	TGTGCCAGCAGTCCTCCGCGTTCCACTGAAGCTTTCTTT
TRBD1	TRBJ1-1	TRBV5-1	.	CASSLATGGNAEAFF	TGCGCCAGCAGCTTGGCAACAGGGGGCAACGCTGAAGCTTTCTTT
.	TRBJ1-6	TRBV15	.	CATSSLTAALHF	TGTGCCACCAGCAGCCTAACAGCAGCCCTCCACTTT
.	TRBJ1-2	TRBV18	.	CASSPDRVYGYTF	TGTGCCAGCTCACCTGACAGAGTCTATGGCTACACCTTC
TRBD1	TRBJ2-2	TRBV28	few	CASSAPPGQGRVGELFF	TGTGCCAGCAGTGCCCCCCCCGGACAGGGGAGGGTCGGGGAGCTGTTTTTT
.	TRBJ2-1	TRBV5-1	.	CASSFWQDNEQFF	TGCGCCAGCAGCTTCTGGCAGGACAATGAGCAGTTCTTC
TRBD1	TRBJ1-2	TRBV6-6	.	CASSYLEGAYGYTF	TGTGCCAGCAGTTACTTGGAGGGGGCCTATGGCTACACCTTC
.	TRBJ1-1	TRBV6-5	.	CASCSDSLRSEAFF	TGTGCCAGTTGCTCGGACTCCCTTAGGTCTGAAGCTTTCTTT
.	TRBJ1-1	TRBV12-3/TRBV12-4	.	CASSFPTSHAFF	TGTGCCAGCAGTTTTCCCACAAGTCATGCTTTCTTT
.	TRBJ1-1	TRBV7-3	.	CASSSYRAGAEAFF	TGTGCCAGCAGTTCTTACAGGGCAGGCGCTGAAGCTTTCTTT
TRBD1	TRBJ1-2	TRBV15	.	CATRTGGYGYTF	TGTGCCACCCGGACAGGGGGGTATGGCTACACCTTC
TRBD1	TRBJ1-3	TRBV5-1	.	CASSSDRGNTIYF	TGCGCCAGCAGCTCGGACAGGGGAAACACCATATATTTT
TRBD2	TRBJ2-2	TRBV6-2/TRBV6-3	.	CASSSIAGGPGELFF	TGTGCCAGCAGTTCGATTGCGGGGGGGCCCGGGGAGCTGTTTTTT
TRBD2	TRBJ2-7	TRBV2	.	CASSPLAGGPYEQYF	TGTGCCAGCAGTCCTTTAGCGGGGGGACCCTACGAGCAGTACTTC
TRBD2	TRBJ2-1	TRBV10-3	.	CAISGTSGLEQFF	TGTGCCATCTCCGGGACTAGCGGATTAGAGCAGTTCTTC
TRBD1	TRBJ2-1	TRBV19	.	CASSPPGTGIHEQFF	TGTGCCAGTAGCCCTCCCGGGACAGGGATCCATGAGCAGTTCTTC
.	TRBJ2-3	TRBV5-1	once	CASSLAGTSTDTQYF	TGCGCCAGTAGCTTGGCAGGGACTAGCACAGATACGCAGTATTTT